A single sample is the source of the 27 T cell receptor beta chains below, sequenced in a study of technical replicates of blood from a few donors. The data were produced by immunoSEQ multiplex PCR, yet TCRdb's version contains in-frame clones alone and is incomplete. The table has some 60,000 clones, about 95% seen once. The material sequenced was PBMCs. All receptors come from a human donor in good health. Some clones in this sample may be carry-over from other donors' samples.

The chain joins TRBV19 to TRBJ2-2, with D perhaps matching TRBD1 (6 bases). The CDR3 has 16 residues. V was cut by 3 bases and J by 6 bases, with 17 bases left in between. Germline loops: CDR1 LNHDA, CDR2 SQIVND (reference sequence). CDR3 protein: CASSMFRGREAGELFF. CDR3 in DNA: TGTGCCAGTAGTATGTTTAGGGGGAGAGAGGCCGGGGAGCTGTTTTTT.

The rearrangement uses TRBV29-1 and TRBJ2-1; TRBD2 matches at 7 bases. Germline CDR1 and CDR2: SQVTM and ANQGSEA. V was pared by 0 bases and J by 1 base, with 3 bases of the junction left unmatched. This CDR3 contains 15 residues. The CDR3 DNA is TGCAGCGTTGAAGATGTCGGGGGGTCCTACAATGAGCAGTTCTTC. Residues: CSVEDVGGSYNEQFF.

As DNA, the CDR3 is TGTGCCAGCAGCCGGACAGGGGACGGAAATTCACCCCTCCACTTT. This encodes CASSRTGDGNSPLHF. The V call is TRBV7-9, the J call TRBJ1-6; 9 bases fit TRBD1. This CDR3 is 15 amino acids long. CDR1 is SEHNR, CDR2 FQNEAQ, per germline (reference sequence). With V trimmed by 5 bases and J by 7 bases, 6 bases remained unmatched.

The rearrangement links TRBV6-6 to TRBJ1-1; 9 bases agree with TRBD1. This CDR3 contains 15 residues. Germline CDR1 reads MNHNY; CDR2 reads SVGAGI (reference sequence). The trim removed 5 bases at V and 6 bases at J, leaving 10 bases unmatched. Here the CDR3 DNA reads TGTGCCAGCAGTCTAGGGACAGGGTTTGTGTCTGAAGCTTTCTTT. As protein: CASSLGTGFVSEAFF.

The chain couples TRBV7-7 to TRBJ2-5; 8 bases align to TRBD2. Germline CDR1 reads SSHAT; CDR2 reads FNYEAQ (reference sequence). V was clipped by 5 bases and J by 4 bases; unmatched bases: 9. This CDR3 is 15 amino acids long. The CDR3 region has the DNA TGTGCCAGCAGCCCAGAGCCGGGGGGGTCAGAGACCCAGTACTTC. Translation gives CASSPEPGGSETQYF.

V gene TRBV4-3 combines with J gene TRBJ1-4; D is ambiguous. Trimming removed 6 bases from V and 0 bases from J, with 11 bases in between. The germline V gene encodes CDR1 LGHNA and CDR2 YSLEER. This CDR3 contains 15 residues. The CDR3 DNA sequence: TGCGCCAGCAGTCGTGGGCAGTCAACTAATGAAAAACTGTTTTTT. It translates to CASSRGQSTNEKLFF.

The chain links TRBV19 to TRBJ1-1; D remains unclear. CDR1 LNHDA and CDR2 SQIVND come from the germline V gene (reference sequence). V was clipped by 1 base and J by 7 bases, with 19 bases between them. The CDR3 runs 16 residues. The CDR3 DNA follows: TGTGCCAGTAGTATAGGAGGAGTCGCATTGAGAGGTGAAGCTTTCTTT. Translated, it gives CASSIGGVALRGEAFF.

This clone is a singleton in its sample. The gene calls are TRBV10-3 and TRBJ2-3, with 8 bases lining up with TRBD2. With 3 bases clipped from V and 6 bases from J, the junction kept 8 bases outside the gene matches. The V gene's germline CDR1 is ENHRY and CDR2 SYGVKD. The CDR3 covers 15 residues. For the CDR3, the DNA is TGTGCCATCAGTGACCCGGGACTAGGAGTGGATACGCAGTATTTT. Amino acids: CAISDPGLGVDTQYF.

This chain links TRBV6-6 with TRBJ2-7; D perhaps matches TRBD1 (5 bases). Germline CDR1 reads MNHNY; CDR2 reads SVGAGI (reference sequence). The ends were cut back, 4 bases at V and 1 base at J, with 8 bases in the middle. This CDR3 region has 13 residues. The CDR3: CASSSDISYEQYF. The CDR3 region has the DNA TGTGCCAGCAGTTCGGACATTTCCTACGAGCAGTACTTC.

The chain combines TRBV5-6 with TRBJ2-2, with TRBD2 matching 7 bases. The CDR3 covers 16 residues. V gave up 0 bases and J gave up 10 bases; unmatched junction bases: 12. CDR1 is SGHDT and CDR2 is YYEEEE in the germline V gene. Written as DNA, the CDR3 is TGTGCCAGCAGCTTGGCCTTCGCTAGCGGCCCCCCGGAGCTGTTTTTT. It specifies CASSLAFASGPPELFF. The variable domain in full, with the rest retrieved from reference TRBV5-6 and TRBJ2-2, is DAGVTQSPTHLIKTRGQQVTLRCSPKSGHDTVSWYQQALGQGPQFIFQYYEEEERQRGNFPDRFSGHQFPNYSSELNVNALLLGDSALYLCASSLAFASGPPELFFGEGSRLTVL.

The chain links TRBV7-9 to TRBJ1-3; D call uncertain. The CDR3 covers 14 residues. CDR1 is SEHNR, CDR2 FQNEAQ, per germline (reference sequence). Trimming shortened V by 3 bases and J by 2 bases, and 8 bases separated the two germline ends. The CDR3 region is CASSFQAPGNTIYF. CDR3 in DNA: TGTGCCAGCAGCTTCCAAGCACCTGGAAACACCATATATTTT.

V is TRBV4-1 and J is TRBJ1-4; TRBD1 might be the D (5 bases). The V gene lost 1 base and the J gene lost 4 bases, with 16 bases spanning the gap. CDR1 is MGHRA and CDR2 is YSYEKL in the germline V gene. The CDR3 length is 17 residues. CDR3 amino acids: CASSQGVRVPINEKLFF. Written as DNA, the CDR3 is TGCGCCAGCAGCCAAGGAGTCAGGGTTCCGATTAATGAAAAACTGTTTTTT.

This clone was counted once. The J gene is TRBJ1-4, the V gene TRBV7-8; no firm D call. The CDR3 has 12 residues. V lost 5 bases to trimming and J lost 7 bases, with 8 bases between them. Germline CDR1 and CDR2: SGHVS and FQNEAQ. In nucleotides, the CDR3 is TGTGCCAGCAGCGTCTCGAGTGAAAAACTGTTTTTT. Protein product: CASSVSSEKLFF.

J is TRBJ2-5 and V is TRBV21-1; the table gives TRBD1 as D, unverified against the DNA. TRBV21-1 is assigned pseudogene status. The CDR3 runs to 13 residues. The CDR3: CASNRDSSETQYF. CDR3 coding DNA: TGTGCCAGCAACAGGGACAGCTCGGAGACCCAGTACTTC.

The chain is built from TRBV19 and TRBJ2-5, with a possible D match to TRBD1 (7 bases). Germline CDR1 and CDR2: LNHDA and SQIVND (reference sequence). The CDR3 length is 17 residues. The V end was cut by 4 bases, the J end by 5 bases, with 23 bases between. The CDR3 sequence: CASSKRGAGGSGETQYF. CDR3 coding DNA: TGTGCCAGTAGTAAAAGGGGGGCAGGGGGGTCTGGCGAGACCCAGTACTTC.

This chain links TRBV2 with TRBJ2-3; 12 nucleotides match TRBD2. The CDR3 runs to 16 residues. CDR1 and CDR2 (germline): SNHLY, FYNNEI. V gave up 1 base and J gave up 5 bases; unmatched junction bases: 4. The CDR3 loop is CASSEGLAGAVDTQYF. The DNA of the CDR3 is TGTGCCAGCAGTGAAGGACTAGCGGGGGCGGTAGATACGCAGTATTTT.

V is TRBV6-6 and J is TRBJ1-2; D gene ambiguous. CDR1 and CDR2 from the germline V gene are MNHNY and SVGAGI (reference sequence). The CDR3 is 14 residues long. V dropped 0 bases and J dropped 2 bases, with 7 bases sitting between them. The CDR3 DNA reads TGTGCCAGCAGTTACTCCACAGCAAACTATGGCTACACCTTC. It encodes CASSYSTANYGYTF.

The chain joins TRBV18 to TRBJ1-2; D is unclear. The CDR3 sequence is 13 residues long. V lost 3 bases to trimming and J lost 8 bases, with 13 bases between them. Per germline, CDR1 KGHSH and CDR2 LQKENI. The CDR3 loop reads CASSPAASGGYTF. In nucleotides, the CDR3 is TGTGCCAGCTCACCGGCAGCAAGCGGGGGCTACACCTTC.

This clone was seen once. J is TRBJ2-7 and V is TRBV9; D might be TRBD1 (5 bases). V was pared by 0 bases and J by 6 bases, with 13 bases between. From germline, CDR1 is SGDLS and CDR2 YYNGEE. The CDR3 spans 14 residues. The CDR3 coding sequence is TGTGCCAGCAGCGTAGCTGGGCAGGGCGCCGAGCAGTACTTC. Its translation is CASSVAGQGAEQYF.

This chain links TRBV11-2 with TRBJ2-3, with D possibly TRBD2 on 6 matching bases. CDR1 and CDR2 from the germline V gene are SGHAT and FQNNGV. This CDR3 region has 16 residues. The V gene lost 1 base and the J gene lost 0 bases, with 11 bases spanning the gap. The CDR3 DNA reads as TGTGCCAGCAGCTTAGGCATGGCGGGAAGCACAGATACGCAGTATTTT. Protein product: CASSLGMAGSTDTQYF. Combining the CDR3 with reference TRBV11-2 and TRBJ2-3 gives the whole variable domain EAGVAQSPRYKIIEKRQSVAFWCNPISGHATLYWYQQILGQGPKLLIQFQNNGVVDDSQLPKDRFSAERLKGVDSTLKIQPAKLEDSAVYLCASSLGMAGSTDTQYFGPGTRLTVL.

The chain uses TRBV6-6 and TRBJ2-7; 9 nucleotides align to TRBD1. The CDR3 is 14 amino acids. Germline assignment: CDR1 MNHNY and CDR2 SVGAGI (reference sequence). The junction had 5 bases not matched to a gene; V was cut back by 7 bases and J by 1 base. CDR3 protein: CASISGTGSYEQYF. The CDR3 DNA sequence: TGTGCCAGCATCTCCGGGACAGGGTCCTACGAGCAGTACTTC.

The chain carries TRBV6-4 and TRBJ2-7, with D perhaps matching TRBD2 (6 bases). This CDR3 contains 15 residues. V was pared by 6 bases and J by 0 bases, with 15 bases between. Germline assignment: CDR1 MRHNA and CDR2 SNTAGT. CDR3 in DNA: TGTGCCAGCAGCCCCGGTCCTAGCGTCTCCTACGAGCAGTACTTC. Amino acid sequence: CASSPGPSVSYEQYF.

V is TRBV4-2 and J is TRBJ2-1, with 8 bases matching TRBD2. Per germline, CDR1 LGHNA and CDR2 YNFKEQ. The CDR3 loop spans 21 amino acids. With 0 bases clipped from V and 2 bases from J, the junction kept 18 bases outside the gene matches. This CDR3 reads CASSQERLPSVAGFAYNEQFF. The CDR3 DNA is TGTGCCAGCAGCCAAGAAAGATTACCCTCCGTAGCGGGATTTGCCTACAATGAGCAGTTCTTC.

This chain connects TRBV5-4 to TRBJ1-1, with 9 bases lining up with TRBD1. Per germline, CDR1 SGHNT and CDR2 YYREEE (reference sequence). This CDR3 is built from 13 residues. The V gene end was trimmed by 6 bases and the J gene end by 11 bases; junction bases not matched to a gene: 11. CDR3 bases: TGTGCCAGCACCCAGGACAGGGGCCGAGTTGCTTTCTTT. It translates to CASTQDRGRVAFF.

The chain employs TRBV6-5 and TRBJ2-7; the match to TRBD2 covers 7 bases. The CDR3 is made up of 16 amino acids. Germline-derived CDR1 and CDR2 are MNHEY and SVGAGI. V lost 2 bases to trimming and J lost 2 bases; unmatched junction nucleotides: 9. The chain's CDR3 is CASSYGVSSGTYEQYF. CDR3 DNA sequence: TGTGCCAGCAGTTACGGTGTGTCTAGCGGCACCTACGAGCAGTACTTC.

This chain uses TRBV23-1 with TRBJ2-3; TRBD2 might be the D (5 bases). TRBV23-1 carries the ORF label, with uncertain function. This CDR3 region has 16 residues. Trimming stripped 2 bases from V and 3 bases from J, with 15 bases between. CDR3 DNA sequence: TGCGCCAGCAGTCAACCTACCCCGACTAAGACAGATACGCAGTATTTT. Amino acids: CASSQPTPTKTDTQYF.

This chain links TRBV30 with TRBJ2-7; D possibly corresponds to TRBD1 (5 bases). Germline V gene lookup returns CDR1 GTSNPN and CDR2 SVGIG (reference sequence). Trimming shortened V by 1 base and J by 0 bases, and 7 bases separated the two germline ends. The CDR3 extends over 13 amino acids. The CDR3 sequence is CAWSDGASYEQYF. CDR3 sequence (DNA): TGTGCCTGGAGTGATGGGGCCTCCTACGAGCAGTACTTC.